This T cell receptor beta chain stems from a study of cytotoxic CD8 clonotypes in ibrutinib-treated CLL. Study-wide background: The subjects consisted of 11 to 12 relapsed/refractory and some 14 treatment-naive individuals, with 17 to 18 IGHV unmutated. Study findings and constraints: Ibrutinib response saw clonality rise, and progression saw it return toward baseline.

Trimming removed 4 bases at V and 5 bases at J, with 20 bases between. CDR3 length: 16 amino acids. In germline, CDR1 is SGHTA, CDR2 FQGNSA. As input for TCR beta libraries, about 1.9 micrograms of genomic DNA came from cryopreserved PBMCs. As regards this clone: The antigen is not known.

Depth targeted 1 in 200,000 to 1 in 1 million T cells, averaging 10x coverage per clonotype. TCRdb's copy holds only in-frame clones and misses some; the assay was immunoSEQ multiplex PCR. In the table there are 50,000 to 65,000 clones, about 72% of which are singletons. This chain joins TRBV7-2 and TRBJ2-5; TRBD1 is a possible D gene (6 bases). This receptor was identified in a human donor with chronic lymphocytic leukemia. The sample consisted of PBMCs, taken after 12 months of ibrutinib treatment. The CDR3 nucleotides are TGTGCCAGCAGCTACACCTTGGCAGGGGCTAGCGAGACCCAGTACTTC. As protein: CASSYTLAGASETQYF.